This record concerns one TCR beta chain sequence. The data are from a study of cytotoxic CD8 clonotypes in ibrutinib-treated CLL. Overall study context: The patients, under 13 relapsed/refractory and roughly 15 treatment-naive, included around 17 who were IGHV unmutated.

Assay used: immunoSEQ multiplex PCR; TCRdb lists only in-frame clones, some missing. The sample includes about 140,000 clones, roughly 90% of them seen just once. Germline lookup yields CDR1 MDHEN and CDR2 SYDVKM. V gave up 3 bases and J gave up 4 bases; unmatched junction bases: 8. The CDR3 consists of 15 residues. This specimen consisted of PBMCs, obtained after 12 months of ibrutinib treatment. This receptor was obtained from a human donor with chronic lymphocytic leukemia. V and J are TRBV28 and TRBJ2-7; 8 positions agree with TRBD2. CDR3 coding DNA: TGTGCCAGCAGTTTTCGGACTAGCAGCTATTACGAGCAGTACTTC. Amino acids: CASSFRTSSYYEQYF.